The 15 T cell receptor beta chains reported below all come from one sample, sequenced in a study of blood T cell repertoires in COVID-19. Clones were sequenced by immunoSEQ multiplex PCR, and TCRdb holds only the in-frame ones, with some missing. The sample has roughly 250,000 clones; 80% to 90% are singletons. Sequencing was performed on peripheral blood. These receptors originate from a woman aged 45-65 years with acute or convalescent COVID-19.

This sequence joins TRBV9 and TRBJ2-3; D is ambiguous. V was cut by 0 bases and J by 2 bases, with 7 bases left in between. CDR3 length: 14 amino acids. The germline V gene encodes CDR1 SGDLS and CDR2 YYNGEE. CDR3 protein: CASSVGAVTDTQYF. The CDR3 DNA reads TGTGCCAGCAGCGTAGGCGCCGTCACAGATACGCAGTATTTT.

The rearrangement joins TRBV28 to TRBJ2-6; 8 positions match TRBD2. The CDR3 runs 16 residues. V shed 4 bases, J shed 3 bases, and the junction held 5 bases outside the gene matches. Germline values: CDR1 MDHEN, CDR2 SYDVKM. DNA for the CDR3: TGTGCCAGCAGTTCCCCCGGGGGGGTTGGGGCCAACGTCCTGACTTTC. Translation: CASSSPGGVGANVLTF.

The chain combines TRBV19 with TRBJ2-7; TRBD2 is a possible D gene (7 bases). The germline V gene encodes CDR1 LNHDA and CDR2 SQIVND (reference sequence). V lost 2 bases and J 2 bases, leaving 13 bases between the germline ends. This CDR3 is built from 15 residues. The CDR3 is CASSIRGGGPYEQYF. The CDR3 DNA reads TGTGCCAGTAGTATAAGAGGGGGGGGACCCTACGAGCAGTACTTC. The full variable domain, completed using reference TRBV19 and TRBJ2-7, is DGGITQSPKYLFRKEGQNVTLSCEQNLNHDAMYWYRQDPGQGLRLIYYSQIVNDFQKGDIAEGYSVSREKKESFPLTVTSAQKNPTAFYLCASSIRGGGPYEQYFGPGTRLTVT.

This clone was recorded once. The chain carries TRBV19 and TRBJ2-1, with TRBD2 matching over 8 bases. The length of the CDR3 is 16 residues. CDR1 LNHDA and CDR2 SQIVND come from the germline V gene (reference sequence). The trim removed 2 bases at V and 2 bases at J, leaving 5 bases unmatched. CDR3 sequence reads: CASSIFAGGTYNEQFF. The CDR3 bases are TGTGCCAGTAGTATATTCGCGGGAGGCACCTACAATGAGCAGTTCTTC.

The chain employs TRBV11-2 and TRBJ1-1; possibly TRBD1 for D (6 bases). Germline CDR1 is SGHAT and CDR2 is FQNNGV. Trimming took off 11 bases at V and 1 base at J, with 11 bases between the two ends. The CDR3 is 12 residues long. The CDR3 DNA follows: TGTGCCTCGTCCAGGGGGAACACTGAAGCTTTCTTT. This sequence encodes CASSRGNTEAFF.

The chain is built from TRBV10-3 and TRBJ2-7; 12 nucleotides align to TRBD2. The length of the CDR3 is 17 residues. CDR1 ENHRY and CDR2 SYGVKD come from the germline V gene. V shed 8 bases and J 0 bases; nucleotides not matched to a gene: 11. The CDR3 nucleotides are TGTGCCATCTCGGGACAGACTAGCGGGAGACCCTCCTACGAGCAGTACTTC. This translates into CAISGQTSGRPSYEQYF.

The V and J genes are TRBV2 and TRBJ2-7, with 9 bases that match TRBD1. The length of the CDR3 is 14 residues. V was clipped by 5 bases and J by 6 bases; unmatched bases: 8. The germline V gene has CDR1 SNHLY and CDR2 FYNNEI. In nucleotides, the CDR3 is TGTGCCAGCAGTCCCGGGACAGGGAAGGGCGAGCAGTACTTC. Its protein product is CASSPGTGKGEQYF.

The V and J genes are TRBV6-5 and TRBJ2-7; 7 nucleotides match TRBD2. CDR3 size: 14 residues. Germline values: CDR1 MNHEY, CDR2 SVGAGI. V shed 5 bases, J shed 4 bases, and the junction held 8 bases outside the gene matches. CDR3 residues: CASSPRLAMYEQYF. CDR3 nucleotides: TGTGCCAGCAGTCCACGACTAGCAATGTACGAGCAGTACTTC.

The chain links TRBV28 to TRBJ2-1; 9 nucleotides line up with TRBD2. Trimming at V came to 0 bases and at J to 4 bases, leaving 4 bases not matched to a gene. Germline assignment: CDR1 MDHEN and CDR2 SYDVKM. The CDR3 is made up of 16 amino acids. The CDR3 loop reads CASSLWVAGAYNEQFF. The DNA for the CDR3 is TGTGCCAGCAGTTTATGGGTAGCGGGAGCTTACAATGAGCAGTTCTTC.

The V gene is TRBV6-1, the J gene TRBJ1-1; 9 bases map to TRBD1. The germline V gene encodes CDR1 MNHNS and CDR2 SASEGT. The CDR3 totals 14 residues. V lost 1 base, J lost 5 bases, and 2 bases stayed unmatched. The CDR3 DNA sequence: TGTGCCAGCAGTGAAGTACAGGGGGCAACTGAAGCTTTCTTT. Translation gives CASSEVQGATEAFF.

J is TRBJ2-1 and V is TRBV5-8, with TRBD1 matching 12 bases. The CDR3 extends over 15 amino acids. J lost 9 bases, V lost 4 bases, and 8 bases had no gene match. CDR1 and CDR2 (germline): SGHTS, YDEGEE. CDR3 sequence reads: CASSLPGTGGPEQFF. In DNA form, the CDR3 reads TGTGCCAGCAGCCTCCCCGGGACAGGGGGCCCTGAGCAGTTCTTC.

A note on this clone: The germline gene is not matched at one end of the junction; a read error may be the cause. The genes are TRBV6-1 and TRBJ2-2, with 8 bases identical to TRBD1. The CDR3 extends over 16 amino acids. Germline CDR1 is MNHNS and CDR2 is SASEGT. The CDR3 region is CASGDDGQGFTGELFF. CDR3 sequence (DNA): TGTGCCAGCGGTGACGACGGACAGGGTTTCACCGGGGAGCTGTTTTTT.

V is TRBV6-5 and J is TRBJ2-3, with a tentative D call TRBD1 (6 bases). With 4 bases removed from V and 1 base from J, the gap between germline ends came to 9 bases. The CDR3 loop spans 14 amino acids. Germline V lookup: CDR1 MNHEY, CDR2 SVGAGI. CDR3 sequence reads: CASSSAGGTDTQYF. In nucleotides, the CDR3 is TGTGCCAGCAGTTCAGCAGGGGGCACAGATACGCAGTATTTT.

The chain employs TRBV7-3 and TRBJ1-4; D unclear. V gave up 2 bases and J gave up 8 bases, with 12 bases separating them. The CDR3 consists of 14 residues. Germline-derived CDR1 and CDR2 are SGHTA and FQGTGA. CDR3 nucleotides: TGTGCCAGCAGCTTATTGACACGGGAGGAAAAACTGTTTTTT. It codes for CASSLLTREEKLFF.

The chain has TRBV2 and TRBJ2-5; tentative D call: TRBD2 (6 bases). Germline-derived CDR1 and CDR2 are SNHLY and FYNNEI. The CDR3 is made up of 14 amino acids. The V and J ends lost 0 bases and 4 bases respectively, with 9 bases between them. CDR3 sequence reads: CASSEARGIETQYF. The DNA for the CDR3 is TGTGCCAGCAGTGAAGCGCGGGGTATAGAGACCCAGTACTTC. Using reference TRBV2 and TRBJ2-5 for the parts outside the CDR3, the full variable domain is EPEVTQTPSHQVTQMGQEVILRCVPISNHLYFYWYRQILGQKVEFLVSFYNNEISEKSEIFDDQFSVERPDGSNFTLKIRSTKLEDSAMYFCASSEARGIETQYFGPGTRLLVL.